What follows describes a single T cell receptor (beta chain). Enrolment of Seattle patients took place during active infection, and they were followed longitudinally. The sample comes from a study of blood T cell repertoires in COVID-19. CDR3 size: 12 residues. V was shortened by 5 bases and J by 5 bases, with 9 bases between the two germline ends. The germline V gene has CDR1 MNHEY and CDR2 SVGEGT. Original analysis: Counts of nucleated cells, estimated from reference gene primer amplification, were obtained. TCRdb keeps only in-frame clones here, not all; method: immunoSEQ multiplex PCR. V and J calls and clone size are copied from that table; D and trimming were computed from the DNA. Here the sample spans approximately 150,000 clones, over 80% being singletons.

This chain uses TRBV6-2 or TRBV6-3 with TRBJ1-2; D remains unclear. The source material was peripheral blood. The clonotype comes from an elderly woman with COVID-19, enrolled during active disease. CDR3 sequence reads: CASSLHRYGYTF. CDR3 nucleotides: TGTGCCAGCAGTCTTCACCGGTATGGCTACACCTTC.